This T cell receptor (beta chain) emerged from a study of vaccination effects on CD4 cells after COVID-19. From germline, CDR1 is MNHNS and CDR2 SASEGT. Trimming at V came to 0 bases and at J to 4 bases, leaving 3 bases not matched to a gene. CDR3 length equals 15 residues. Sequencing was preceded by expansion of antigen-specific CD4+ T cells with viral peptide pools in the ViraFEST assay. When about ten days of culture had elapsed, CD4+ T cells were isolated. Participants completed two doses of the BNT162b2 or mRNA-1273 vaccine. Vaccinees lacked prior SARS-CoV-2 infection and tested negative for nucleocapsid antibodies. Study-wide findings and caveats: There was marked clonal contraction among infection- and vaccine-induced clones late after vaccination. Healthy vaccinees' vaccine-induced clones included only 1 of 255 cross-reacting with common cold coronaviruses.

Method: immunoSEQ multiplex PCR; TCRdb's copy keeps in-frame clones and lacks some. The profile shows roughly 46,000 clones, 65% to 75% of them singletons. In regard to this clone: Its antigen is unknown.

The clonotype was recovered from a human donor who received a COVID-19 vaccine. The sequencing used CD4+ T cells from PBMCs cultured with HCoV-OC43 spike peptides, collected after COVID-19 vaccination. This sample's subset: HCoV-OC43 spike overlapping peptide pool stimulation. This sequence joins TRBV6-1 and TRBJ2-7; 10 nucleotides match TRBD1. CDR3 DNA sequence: TGTGCCAGCAGTGAAGCGCCGGGACAGGGGTACGAGCAGTACTTC. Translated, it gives CASSEAPGQGYEQYF.